This entry lists 11 T cell receptor beta chains sequenced from one sample in a study of control samples from healthy donors and cancer patients. Measured with immunoSEQ multiplex PCR; TCRdb has only the in-frame clones, and not every one. Its clone listing holds approximately 190,000 clones. Material: blood. The source of these receptors is a woman in her twenties or thirties in good health.

The chain combines TRBV28 with TRBJ1-5, with D unresolved. V lost 5 bases and J 0 bases, leaving 11 bases between the germline ends. This CDR3 contains 15 residues. Germline assignment: CDR1 MDHEN and CDR2 SYDVKM. Here the CDR3 DNA reads TGTGCCAGCAGTCCAATGTTATTTAGCAATCAGCCCCAGCATTTT. Protein sequence: CASSPMLFSNQPQHF.

The chain recombines TRBV25-1 with TRBJ1-3; 8 bases agree with TRBD1. The CDR3 has 16 amino acids. Germline V gene lookup returns CDR1 MGHDK and CDR2 SYGVNS. V dropped 6 bases and J dropped 2; count of bases not matched to a gene: 9. The CDR3 here is CASSGSDRGAGNTIYF. As DNA, the CDR3 is TGTGCCAGCAGCGGTTCAGACAGGGGCGCTGGAAACACCATATATTTT.

Regarding this clone: Other nucleotide sequences in the sample specify the same CDR3. The V gene is TRBV12-3 or TRBV12-4, the J gene TRBJ1-5; a weak D match, TRBD1 (6 bases). This CDR3 is built from 13 residues. V was clipped by 3 bases and J by 6 bases, with 9 bases between them. The DNA of the CDR3 is TGTGCCAGCAGTTTGGGGGGCGGTCAGCCCCAGCATTTT. Amino acid sequence: CASSLGGGQPQHF.

J is TRBJ1-5 and V is TRBV5-8, with TRBD1 matching over 7 bases. Germline V gene data show CDR1 as SGHTS and CDR2 as YDEGEE. J lost 2 bases, V lost 4 bases, and 21 bases had no gene match. There are 20 residues in the CDR3. This CDR3 reads CASSPGGRGALTGGNQPQHF. CDR3 nucleotide sequence: TGTGCCAGCAGCCCGGGGGGACGAGGGGCCCTCACAGGGGGCAATCAGCCCCAGCATTTT.

This sequence joins TRBV5-1 and TRBJ1-1; D is perhaps TRBD1 (5 bases). Germline V CDR1 and CDR2: SGHRS, YFSETQ. V gave up 5 bases and J gave up 3 bases, with 14 bases separating them. The CDR3 has 14 residues. CDR3 sequence: CASSSTGGHTEAFF. The DNA for the CDR3 is TGCGCCAGCAGTTCAACAGGCGGCCACACTGAAGCTTTCTTT. Full variable domain (outside the CDR3, taken from reference TRBV5-1 and TRBJ1-1): KAGVTQTPRYLIKTRGQQVTLSCSPISGHRSVSWYQQTPGQGLQFLFEYFSETQRNKGNFPGRFSGRQFSNSRSEMNVSTLELGDSALYLCASSSTGGHTEAFFGQGTRLTVV.

The gene calls are TRBV3-1 (or the pseudogene TRBV3-2) and TRBJ1-1; a possible D gene is TRBD1 (5 bases). The CDR3 length is 15 residues. V was pared by 0 bases and J by 4 bases, with 12 bases between. Germline V gene data show CDR1 as LGHDT and CDR2 as YNNKEL (reference sequence). This CDR3 reads CASSQDRGFATEAFF. The CDR3 DNA follows: TGTGCCAGCAGCCAAGACCGGGGGTTCGCCACTGAAGCTTTCTTT.

This chain links TRBV6-5 with TRBJ1-1; maybe TRBD1 (6 bases). The V gene lost 6 bases and the J gene lost 3 bases, with 14 bases spanning the gap. Germline V gene data show CDR1 as MNHEY and CDR2 as SVGAGI. This CDR3 region has 14 residues. DNA for the CDR3: TGTGCCAGCAGAACAGGGTTGGGGTACACTGAAGCTTTCTTT. Its protein is CASRTGLGYTEAFF.

The chain carries TRBV5-6 and TRBJ1-5; maybe TRBD1 (6 bases). Germline assignment: CDR1 SGHDT and CDR2 YYEEEE. This CDR3 has 15 residues. The V end was cut by 4 bases, the J end by 4 bases, with 15 bases between. The CDR3 sequence: CASSVTPGQNQPQHF. CDR3 bases: TGTGCCAGCAGCGTGACCCCGGGACAAAATCAGCCCCAGCATTTT.

The chain has TRBV7-3 and TRBJ1-6; 9 nucleotides line up with TRBD1. This CDR3 contains 15 residues. V gave up 3 bases and J gave up 7 bases; unmatched junction bases: 4. Per germline, CDR1 SGHTA and CDR2 FQGTGA. The CDR3 DNA reads as TGTGCCAGCAGCTTGTCCGGGACAGGGAATTCACCCCTCCACTTT. Residues: CASSLSGTGNSPLHF.

The chain links TRBV6-5 to TRBJ1-4; no firm D call. With 6 bases removed from V and 7 bases from J, the gap between germline ends came to 15 bases. The CDR3 covers 14 residues. The germline CDR1 and CDR2 sequences are MNHEY and SVGAGI. CDR3 protein: CASSFTWGAEKLFF. CDR3 nucleotides: TGTGCCAGCAGCTTTACCTGGGGTGCTGAAAAACTGTTTTTT.

The gene calls are TRBV20-1 and TRBJ2-7, with D perhaps being TRBD1 or TRBD2 (7 bases each). The CDR3 has 11 residues. Trimming cost V 8 bases and J 9 bases, with 17 bases left between them. Germline V gene data show CDR1 as DFQATT and CDR2 as SNEGSKA (reference sequence). CDR3 amino acids: CSLSGGTVQYF. The CDR3 coding sequence is TGCAGTCTATCCGGGGGGACAGTGCAGTACTTC.